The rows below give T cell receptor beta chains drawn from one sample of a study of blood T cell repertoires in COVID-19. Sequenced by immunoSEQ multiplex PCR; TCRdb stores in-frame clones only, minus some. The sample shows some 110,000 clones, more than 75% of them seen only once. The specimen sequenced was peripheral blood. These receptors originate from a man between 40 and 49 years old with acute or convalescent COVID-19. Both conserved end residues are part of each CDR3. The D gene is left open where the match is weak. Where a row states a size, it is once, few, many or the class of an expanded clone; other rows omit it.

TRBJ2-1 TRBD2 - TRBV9 TGTGCCAGCAGCCGACTAGCGGGGGTCTCCTACAATGAGCAGTTCTTC CASSRLAGVSYNEQFF
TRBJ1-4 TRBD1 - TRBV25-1 TGTGCCAGCAGTGAACGGACAGGGGGGGAAAAACTGTTTTTT CASSERTGGEKLFF
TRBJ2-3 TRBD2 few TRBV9 TGTGCCAGCAGCGTGTTAGCGGGAGGGCATGGAGATACGCAGTATTTT CASSVLAGGHGDTQYF
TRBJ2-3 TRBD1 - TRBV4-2 TGTGCCAGCAGCCACCGACGGACAGGGGGGACAGATACGCAGTATTTT CASSHRRTGGTDTQYF
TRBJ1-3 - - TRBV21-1 TGTGCCAGCAGCAAAGGACAACTAAACACCATATATTTT CASSKGQLNTIYF
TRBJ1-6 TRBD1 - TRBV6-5 TGTGCCAGCAGGATTTCGGGACAGGGGATTTCACCCCTCCACTTT CASRISGQGISPLHF
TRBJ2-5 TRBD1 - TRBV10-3 TGTGCCATCAGTAGCCCGGACAGGGGATCGAGAGAGACCCAGTACTTC CAISSPDRGSRETQYF
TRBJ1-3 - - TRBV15 TGTGCCACCAGCAGAGACCAAAGAGACACCATATATTTT CATSRDQRDTIYF
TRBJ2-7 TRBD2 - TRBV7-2 TGTGCCAGCAGCTTCACTAGCGGCAACTCCTACGAGCAGTACTTC CASSFTSGNSYEQYF
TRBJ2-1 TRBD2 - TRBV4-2 TGTGCCAGCAGCCCTCTGGAGCGGGGGGGCCTTAATGAGCAGTTCTTC CASSPLERGGLNEQFF
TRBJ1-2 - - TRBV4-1 TGCGCCAGCAGCCATGCCGGGACTTTCAACTATGGCTACACCTTC CASSHAGTFNYGYTF
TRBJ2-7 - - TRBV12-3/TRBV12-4 TGTGCCAGCAGTTTACAAGCAATCCACGAGCAGTACTTC CASSLQAIHEQYF
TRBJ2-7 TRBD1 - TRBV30 TGTGCCTGGAGTGGGGGACAGGGGCCCTACGAGCAGTACTTC CAWSGGQGPYEQYF
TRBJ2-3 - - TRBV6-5 TGTGCCAGCAGTTTGGGGGCTTATAGCACAGATACGCAGTATTTT CASSLGAYSTDTQYF
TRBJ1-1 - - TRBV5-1 TGCGCCAGCAGCTTGGTCGCGGGGGCTGGAACTGAAGCTTTCTTT CASSLVAGAGTEAFF
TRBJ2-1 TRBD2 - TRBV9 TGTGCCAGCAGCGTAGGACAGCGGGGGGGCATGAATGAGCAGTTCTTC CASSVGQRGGMNEQFF
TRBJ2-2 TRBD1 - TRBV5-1 TGCGCCAGCAACTCAAACAGGGGGCGCTTATCCGGGGAGCTGTTTTTT CASNSNRGRLSGELFF
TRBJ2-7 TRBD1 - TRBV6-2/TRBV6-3 TGTGCCAGCAGCCGCCTCGGACAGGGGGCCTACGAGCAGTACTTC CASSRLGQGAYEQYF